This T cell receptor (beta chain) was observed in a study of T cells in Graves' hyperthyroidism and ophthalmopathy. This clonotype was observed many times. The CDR3 totals 19 residues. Germline V CDR1 and CDR2: LGHNT, FRNRAP. V shed 0 bases and J 4 bases; nucleotides not matched to a gene: 15. For the diagnoses, clinical symptoms, serum thyroxine and TRAb, thyroid ultrasound and orbital computed tomography were used. Sampled blood dates from first hyperthyroidism diagnosis, and it precedes any ophthalmopathy symptoms. Around 10 ml of fresh peripheral blood supplied the PBMCs. The CDR3 regions of TCR beta were amplified from RNA transcripts. Primed by the HTBI set, a first-round RT-PCR was run on the TCR CDR3. TCRdb processed the multiplex PCR reads anew with MiXCR; each CDR3 protein has one entry. The sample comprises roughly 580,000 distinct CDR3 sequences, about 14% of which are singletons, and 5% to 7% rests with the top ten.

This chain connects TRBV12-5 to TRBJ1-1; TRBD1 agrees at 9 bases. The clonotype originates from a woman younger than 45 with Graves' hyperthyroidism that later progressed to Graves' ophthalmopathy. Sequencing used blood. CDR3 region: CASGLVLGTGSRIVTEAFF. In DNA, the CDR3 is TGTGCTAGTGGTTTGGTACTCGGGACAGGGAGTCGGATAGTCACTGAAGCTTTCTTT. Together with reference TRBV12-5 and TRBJ1-1, the CDR3 gives the full variable domain: DARVTQTPRHKVTEMGQEVTMRCQPILGHNTVFWYRQTMMQGLELLAYFRNRAPLDDSGMPKDRFSAEMPDATLATLKIQPSEPRDSAVYFCASGLVLGTGSRIVTEAFFGQGTRLTVV.